The source of this T cell receptor (beta chain) is a study of cytotoxic CD8 clonotypes in ibrutinib-treated CLL. The CDR3 sequence is 14 residues long. CDR1 and CDR2 (germline): SGHAT, FQNNGV. Trimming took off 5 bases at V and 5 bases at J, with 14 bases between the two ends. Sequencing was performed with immunoSEQ multiplex PCR; in TCRdb, only in-frame clones are kept and a portion is missing. There are fewer than 200,000 clones in the sample; under 90% occur only once, and 4.6% lies in the top ten. This clone was observed once. The chain recombines TRBV11-2 with TRBJ2-3; D remains ambiguous. The source material was PBMCs, sampled after 24 months of ibrutinib treatment. The origin of this receptor is a human donor with chronic lymphocytic leukemia. CDR3 protein: CASSTPFAEDTQYF. For the CDR3, the DNA is TGTGCCAGCAGCACCCCCTTTGCGGAAGATACGCAGTATTTT.